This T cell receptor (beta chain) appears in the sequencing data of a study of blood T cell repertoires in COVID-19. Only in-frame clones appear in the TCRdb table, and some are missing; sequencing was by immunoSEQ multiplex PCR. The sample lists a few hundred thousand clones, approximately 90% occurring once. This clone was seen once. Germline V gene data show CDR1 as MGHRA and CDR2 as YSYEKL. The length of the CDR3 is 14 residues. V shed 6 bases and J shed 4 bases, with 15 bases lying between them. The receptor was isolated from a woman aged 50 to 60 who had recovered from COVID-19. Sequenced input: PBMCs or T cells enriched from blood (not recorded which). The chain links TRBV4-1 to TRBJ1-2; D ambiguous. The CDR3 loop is CASSGGTRGYGYTF. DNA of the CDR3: TGCGCCAGCAGTGGAGGTACCCGGGGCTATGGCTACACCTTC.